This TCR beta chain is drawn from a study of blood T cell repertoires in COVID-19. The overall study: Sources were T cells, B-cell-depleted T cells, or PBMCs; the material itself was cDNA or gDNA.

TCRdb's copy holds only in-frame clones and misses some; the assay was immunoSEQ multiplex PCR. Of roughly 300,000 clones in the sample, around nine tenths were seen once. The CDR3 loop spans 14 amino acids. Losses at the gene ends were 4 bases for V and 4 bases for J; bases not matched to a gene: 7. In germline, CDR1 is SQVTM, CDR2 ANQGSEA. The receptor's source is a woman aged 30 to 39 with COVID-19, enrolled during active disease. The chain carries TRBV29-1 and TRBJ1-3; 7 bases fit TRBD1. Sequenced: peripheral blood. As DNA, the CDR3 is TGCAGCGTTGTCGTTAGGGGGCGAGGAAACACCATATATTTT. Amino acid sequence: CSVVVRGRGNTIYF.